This T cell receptor (beta chain) was captured by sequencing in a study of blood T cell repertoires in COVID-19. Overall study: Samples came from the United States, Italy and Spain, spanning acute and convalescent COVID-19. In each case, the material was cDNA or gDNA derived from T cells, B-cell-depleted T cells, or PBMCs.

Authors' processing steps: Nucleated cell counts were estimated from reference gene primer amplification. Here immunoSEQ multiplex PCR was the method, and the copy in TCRdb shows in-frame clones only, minus some. D and trimming were read from the DNA, whereas the V and J calls and clone size are those reported in that table. The table has under 200,000 clones, 79% seen once. V was trimmed by 3 bases and J by 3 bases, leaving 9 bases between them. Germline V gene data show CDR1 as SGHTA and CDR2 as FQGNSA. There are 14 residues in the CDR3. One Seattle source followed patients from active infection through their disease course. This clone came up a few times.

The chain uses TRBV7-2 and TRBJ1-5; a weak D match, TRBD1 (5 bases). This TCR derives from a woman in her sixties with COVID-19, enrolled during active disease. The sequencing sample was made of peripheral blood. The DNA of the CDR3 is TGTGCCAGCAGCTTCCTACAGGCCAATCAGCCCCAGCATTTT. It yields the protein CASSFLQANQPQHF.